The rows below give T cell receptor beta chains drawn from one sample of a study of blood T cells in healthy people across ages. TCRdb ran MiXCR on the 5' RACE reads and lists one entry per CDR3 protein. The table has over 1,200,000 distinct CDR3 sequences, 55% to 75% seen once; the top ten hold approximately 7%. Sequenced: blood. The receptors derive from a man aged 18 to 29 in good health. Both conserved end residues are part of each CDR3. A D gene is named only where the DNA matches it firmly. For some rows the clone size is stated as once, few or many, or as a class when expanded; others skip it.

J gene: TRBJ1-1; clone size: -; V gene: TRBV20-1; D gene: TRBD1; CDR3 protein: CSARSTGNEYVETEAFF; CDR3 DNA: TGCAGTGCTAGATCGACAGGGAATGAGTATGTAGAGACTGAAGCTTTCTTT
J gene: TRBJ1-6; clone size: -; V gene: TRBV20-1; D gene: -; CDR3 protein: CSARVHQFNSPLHF; CDR3 DNA: TGCAGTGCTAGGGTACACCAGTTTAATTCACCCCTCCACTTT
J gene: TRBJ2-1; clone size: -; V gene: TRBV29-1; D gene: -; CDR3 protein: CSVLVSRVNEQFF; CDR3 DNA: TGCAGCGTTTTGGTGAGTAGGGTGAATGAGCAGTTCTTC
J gene: TRBJ2-2; clone size: -; V gene: TRBV12-3/TRBV12-4; D gene: -; CDR3 protein: CASNDGKGPNTGELFF; CDR3 DNA: TGTGCCAGCAACGATGGAAAGGGGCCGAACACCGGGGAACTGTTTTTT
J gene: TRBJ2-5; clone size: -; V gene: TRBV20-1; D gene: -; CDR3 protein: CSARGLWRETQYF; CDR3 DNA: TGCAGTGCTAGGGGCCTCTGGCGGGAGACCCAGTACTTC
J gene: TRBJ1-2; clone size: -; V gene: TRBV10-3; D gene: -; CDR3 protein: CAIRDTGDTYGYTF; CDR3 DNA: TGTGCCATCCGAGATACAGGCGACACCTATGGCTACACCTTC
J gene: TRBJ2-3; clone size: -; V gene: TRBV7-8; D gene: -; CDR3 protein: CASSPNYGGGRADTQYF; CDR3 DNA: TGTGCCAGCAGCCCCAATTATGGCGGAGGGAGAGCAGATACGCAGTATTTT
J gene: TRBJ1-6; clone size: few; V gene: TRBV4-1; D gene: TRBD1; CDR3 protein: CASSQGQADLTLHF; CDR3 DNA: TGCGCCAGCAGCCAGGGACAGGCGGACTTAACCCTCCACTTT
J gene: TRBJ1-2; clone size: -; V gene: TRBV12-5; D gene: -; CDR3 protein: CARPPAEGRDYGYTF; CDR3 DNA: TGTGCTAGACCTCCTGCCGAGGGACGGGACTATGGCTACACCTTC
J gene: TRBJ2-7; clone size: -; V gene: TRBV28; D gene: -; CDR3 protein: CASSLIGSGNEQYF; CDR3 DNA: TGTGCCAGCAGTTTAATAGGGAGCGGCAATGAGCAGTACTTC
J gene: TRBJ2-7; clone size: few; V gene: TRBV27; D gene: -; CDR3 protein: CASSLGGRHEQYF; CDR3 DNA: TGTGCCAGCAGTTTAGGGGGTAGGCACGAGCAGTACTTC
J gene: TRBJ2-7; clone size: few; V gene: TRBV10-3; D gene: TRBD1; CDR3 protein: CAISGRDRPYEQYF; CDR3 DNA: TGTGCCATCAGTGGTCGGGACAGGCCCTACGAGCAGTACTTC
J gene: TRBJ2-7; clone size: -; V gene: TRBV21-1; D gene: -; CDR3 protein: CASSRNRSHSYEQYF; CDR3 DNA: TGTGCCAGCAGCAGAAACCGGTCCCACTCCTACGAGCAGTACTTC
J gene: TRBJ2-7; clone size: -; V gene: TRBV9; D gene: -; CDR3 protein: CASSSFERTGAYEQYF; CDR3 DNA: TGTGCCAGCAGCTCCTTTGAGAGGACTGGCGCCTACGAGCAGTACTTC
J gene: TRBJ1-4; clone size: -; V gene: TRBV12-3/TRBV12-4; D gene: -; CDR3 protein: CASSTQGTELFF; CDR3 DNA: TGTGCCAGCAGTACGCAAGGGACGGAACTGTTTTTT
J gene: TRBJ2-5; clone size: few; V gene: TRBV15; D gene: TRBD2; CDR3 protein: CATSRDLGLAGAAGETQYF; CDR3 DNA: TGTGCCACCAGCAGAGATCTGGGACTAGCGGGGGCTGCCGGGGAGACCCAGTACTTC
J gene: TRBJ1-1; clone size: once; V gene: TRBV4-1; D gene: -; CDR3 protein: CASSYRAQGIEAFF; CDR3 DNA: TGCGCCAGCAGCTACAGGGCCCAGGGGATTGAAGCTTTCTTT
J gene: TRBJ2-7; clone size: -; V gene: TRBV20-1; D gene: TRBD2; CDR3 protein: CSATGLTATYEQYF; CDR3 DNA: TGCAGTGCTACGGGACTAACGGCAACCTACGAGCAGTACTTC
J gene: TRBJ2-7; clone size: -; V gene: TRBV12-3/TRBV12-4; D gene: -; CDR3 protein: CASSTRTESSYEQYF; CDR3 DNA: TGTGCCAGCAGTACCCGGACAGAATCCTCCTACGAGCAGTACTTC
J gene: TRBJ1-1; clone size: -; V gene: TRBV25-1; D gene: -; CDR3 protein: CASSEYEGVAEAFF; CDR3 DNA: TGTGCCAGCAGTGAATATGAGGGGGTGGCTGAAGCTTTCTTT
J gene: TRBJ2-2; clone size: -; V gene: TRBV4-3; D gene: TRBD1; CDR3 protein: CASSHRQGASTGELFF; CDR3 DNA: TGCGCCAGCAGCCACCGACAGGGGGCAAGTACCGGGGAGCTGTTTTTT
J gene: TRBJ2-2; clone size: -; V gene: TRBV21-1; D gene: -; CDR3 protein: CASSIPGGGGELFF; CDR3 DNA: TGTGCCAGCAGCATTCCAGGGGGGGGCGGGGAGCTGTTTTTT
J gene: TRBJ2-5; clone size: few; V gene: TRBV29-1; D gene: -; CDR3 protein: CSVDLLGRPQETQYF; CDR3 DNA: TGCAGCGTTGACCTCTTGGGCAGGCCGCAAGAGACCCAGTACTTC
J gene: TRBJ2-3; clone size: few; V gene: TRBV29-1; D gene: TRBD2; CDR3 protein: CSVKERGRISTDTQYF; CDR3 DNA: TGCAGCGTTAAGGAGCGGGGTAGGATTAGCACAGATACGCAGTATTTT
J gene: TRBJ2-7; clone size: once; V gene: TRBV11-2; D gene: -; CDR3 protein: CASSWGGTNSYEQYF; CDR3 DNA: TGTGCCAGCAGCTGGGGGGGGACAAACTCCTACGAGCAGTACTTC
J gene: TRBJ2-7; clone size: few; V gene: TRBV29-1; D gene: -; CDR3 protein: CSVEGDDEQYF; CDR3 DNA: TGCAGCGTTGAGGGGGACGACGAGCAGTACTTC
J gene: TRBJ2-7; clone size: few; V gene: TRBV14; D gene: TRBD1; CDR3 protein: CASSQRQGDHEQYF; CDR3 DNA: TGTGCCAGCAGCCAAAGACAGGGAGATCACGAGCAGTACTTC
J gene: TRBJ2-7; clone size: -; V gene: TRBV7-2; D gene: TRBD1; CDR3 protein: CASSLGKTGVRVYEQYF; CDR3 DNA: TGTGCCAGCAGCTTAGGAAAGACAGGGGTAAGGGTCTACGAGCAGTACTTC
J gene: TRBJ2-1; clone size: few; V gene: TRBV4-3; D gene: TRBD2; CDR3 protein: CASSQDRGTTNEQFF; CDR3 DNA: TGCGCCAGCAGCCAAGATCGGGGGACTACTAATGAGCAGTTCTTC
J gene: TRBJ2-1; clone size: -; V gene: TRBV30; D gene: TRBD2; CDR3 protein: CAWTSLAGLHNEQFF; CDR3 DNA: TGTGCCTGGACCTCCCTAGCGGGTTTGCACAATGAGCAGTTCTTC
J gene: TRBJ1-1; clone size: once; V gene: TRBV27; D gene: -; CDR3 protein: CASSARPHTEAFF; CDR3 DNA: TGTGCCAGCAGTGCGCGGCCTCACACTGAAGCTTTCTTT
J gene: TRBJ2-7; clone size: -; V gene: TRBV18; D gene: TRBD2; CDR3 protein: CASSRPTSGSDEQYF; CDR3 DNA: TGTGCCAGCTCACGACCGACTAGCGGGAGTGACGAGCAGTACTTC
J gene: TRBJ2-7; clone size: once; V gene: TRBV5-5; D gene: TRBD2; CDR3 protein: CASSLIAGASYEQYF; CDR3 DNA: TGTGCCAGCAGCTTGATTGCGGGAGCCTCCTACGAGCAGTACTTC
J gene: TRBJ2-2; clone size: -; V gene: TRBV20-1; D gene: TRBD1; CDR3 protein: CSASWTGNTGEMFF; CDR3 DNA: TGCAGTGCTAGCTGGACAGGGAACACCGGGGAGATGTTTTTT
J gene: TRBJ2-1; clone size: -; V gene: TRBV5-1; D gene: TRBD2; CDR3 protein: CASSPPDGGANNEQFF; CDR3 DNA: TGCGCCAGCAGCCCCCCGGACGGGGGGGCAAACAATGAGCAGTTCTTC
J gene: TRBJ2-1; clone size: -; V gene: TRBV4-3; D gene: -; CDR3 protein: CASSQAVHVGMINEQFF; CDR3 DNA: TGCGCCAGCAGCCAAGCAGTGCACGTCGGTATGATCAATGAGCAGTTCTTC